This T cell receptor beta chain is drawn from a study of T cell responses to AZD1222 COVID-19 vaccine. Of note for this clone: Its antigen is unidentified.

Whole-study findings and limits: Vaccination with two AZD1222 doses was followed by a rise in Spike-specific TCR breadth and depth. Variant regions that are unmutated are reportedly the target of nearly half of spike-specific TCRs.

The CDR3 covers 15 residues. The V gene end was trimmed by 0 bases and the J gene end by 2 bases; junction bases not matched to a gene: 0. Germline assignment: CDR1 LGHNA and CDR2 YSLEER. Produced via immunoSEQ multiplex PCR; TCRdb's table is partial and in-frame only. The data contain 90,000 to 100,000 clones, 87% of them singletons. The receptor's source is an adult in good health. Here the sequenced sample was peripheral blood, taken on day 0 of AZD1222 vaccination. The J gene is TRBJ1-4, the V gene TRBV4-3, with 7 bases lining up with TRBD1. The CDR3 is CASSQETGTNEKLFF. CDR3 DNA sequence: TGCGCCAGCAGCCAAGAGACAGGGACTAATGAAAAACTGTTTTTT.